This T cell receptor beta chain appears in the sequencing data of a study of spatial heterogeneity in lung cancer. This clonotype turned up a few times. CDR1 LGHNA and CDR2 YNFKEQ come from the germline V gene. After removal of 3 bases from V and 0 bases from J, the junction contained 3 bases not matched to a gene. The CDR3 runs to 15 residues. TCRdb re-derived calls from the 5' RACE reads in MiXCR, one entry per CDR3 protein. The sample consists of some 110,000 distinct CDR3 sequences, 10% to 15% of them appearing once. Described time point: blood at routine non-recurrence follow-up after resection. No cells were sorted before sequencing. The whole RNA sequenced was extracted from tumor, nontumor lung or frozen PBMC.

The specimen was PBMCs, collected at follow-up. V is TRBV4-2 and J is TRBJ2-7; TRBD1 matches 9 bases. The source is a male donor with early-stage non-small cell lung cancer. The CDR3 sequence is CASSHEQGASYEQYF. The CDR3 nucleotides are TGTGCCAGCAGCCATGAACAGGGGGCCTCCTACGAGCAGTACTTC.